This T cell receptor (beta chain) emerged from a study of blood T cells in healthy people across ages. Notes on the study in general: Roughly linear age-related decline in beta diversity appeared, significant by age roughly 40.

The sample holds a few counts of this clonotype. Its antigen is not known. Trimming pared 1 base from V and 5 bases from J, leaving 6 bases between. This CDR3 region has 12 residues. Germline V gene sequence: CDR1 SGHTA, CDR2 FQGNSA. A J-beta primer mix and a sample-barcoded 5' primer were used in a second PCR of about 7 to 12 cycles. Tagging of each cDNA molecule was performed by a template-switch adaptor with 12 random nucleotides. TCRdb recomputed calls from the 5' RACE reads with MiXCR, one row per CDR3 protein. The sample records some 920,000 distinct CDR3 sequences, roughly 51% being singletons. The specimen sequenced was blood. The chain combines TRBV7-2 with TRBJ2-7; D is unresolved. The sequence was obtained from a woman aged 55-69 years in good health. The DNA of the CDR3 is TGTGCCAGCAGCTTAGGACTTCACGAGCAGTACTTC. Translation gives CASSLGLHEQYF.